These T cell receptor beta chains were read from a single sample in a study of identical twins. TCRdb itself ran the 5' RACE reads through MiXCR, one entry per CDR3 protein. Among 1.5 million to 2 million distinct CDR3 sequences listed, 32% were seen once. The source material was cord blood. Receptors originate from a newborn girl in good health. CDR3s include the opening cysteine and the closing phenylalanine or tryptophan. D genes are given only for firm matches. Rows give clone size only sometimes, using once, few, many, or a class for an expanded clone.

CDR3aa,CDR3nt,j_gene,abundance,d_gene,v_gene
CASSSRTETNEKLFF,TGTGCCAGCAGTTCCCGGACAGAAACTAATGAAAAACTGTTTTTT,TRBJ1-4,NA,NA,TRBV12-3/TRBV12-4
CASGNSSSYEQYF,TGTGCCAGCGGCAACTCCAGCTCCTACGAGCAGTACTTC,TRBJ2-7,NA,NA,TRBV27
CASSYPGGNYEQYF,TGTGCCAGCAGTTACCCTGGGGGGAACTACGAGCAGTACTTC,TRBJ2-7,few,NA,TRBV6-2/TRBV6-3
CVSSKALGTEAFF,TGTGTCAGCAGCAAAGCGCTCGGGACTGAAGCTTTCTTT,TRBJ1-1,NA,NA,TRBV21-1
CASSYSIRQLQPQHF,TGTGCCAGCAGTTACTCGATCAGGCAGCTTCAGCCCCAGCATTTT,TRBJ1-5,few,NA,TRBV6-5
CASSSGQGALNTEAFF,TGTGCCAGCAGCAGCGGACAGGGGGCCTTGAACACTGAAGCTTTCTTT,TRBJ1-1,NA,TRBD1,TRBV11-3
CSARVQALVITDTQYF,TGCAGTGCTAGAGTCCAGGCCCTGGTAATAACAGATACGCAGTATTTT,TRBJ2-3,NA,NA,TRBV20-1
CASSLMTSNEQYF,TGTGCCAGCAGCTTAATGACTAGCAATGAGCAGTACTTC,TRBJ2-7,NA,TRBD2,TRBV7-2
CASSYSGPPYEQYF,TGTGCCAGCAGTTACTCAGGCCCTCCCTACGAGCAGTACTTC,TRBJ2-7,many,NA,TRBV6-5
CSASTAGDTDTQYF,TGCAGTGCGAGTACAGCCGGAGACACAGATACGCAGTATTTT,TRBJ2-3,few,NA,TRBV20-1
CASSVGSMSYEQYF,TGTGCCAGCAGCGTTGGTTCTATGTCCTACGAGCAGTACTTC,TRBJ2-7,NA,NA,TRBV9
CSAPPSSRPTNYGYTF,TGCAGTGCTCCCCCGAGTAGCAGGCCCACTAACTATGGCTACACCTTC,TRBJ1-2,NA,NA,TRBV20-1
CASSAQEWDTIYF,TGTGCCAGCAGTGCCCAGGAGTGGGACACCATATATTTT,TRBJ1-3,NA,NA,TRBV6-1
CASGNWGTGEVEQYF,TGTGCCAGCGGAAATTGGGGGACAGGGGAGGTCGAGCAGTACTTC,TRBJ2-7,few,TRBD1,TRBV7-6
CASSLGLAGGGSYNEQFF,TGTGCCAGCAGTTTGGGACTAGCGGGAGGGGGCTCCTACAATGAGCAGTTCTTC,TRBJ2-1,many,TRBD2,TRBV12-3/TRBV12-4
CASSLGWGLETQYF,TGTGCCAGCAGTTTAGGGTGGGGTCTTGAGACCCAGTACTTC,TRBJ2-5,few,NA,TRBV28
CAISGGLAGGRADTQYF,TGTGCCATCAGTGGGGGACTAGCGGGGGGCCGCGCAGATACGCAGTATTTT,TRBJ2-3,NA,TRBD2,TRBV10-3
CATSDCSDRETQYF,TGTGCCACCAGTGATTGCTCCGACAGGGAGACCCAGTACTTC,TRBJ2-5,NA,NA,TRBV24-1
CASSPVGLNSNQPQHF,TGTGCCAGCAGCCCAGTAGGGCTTAATAGCAATCAGCCCCAGCATTTT,TRBJ1-5,NA,NA,TRBV7-9
CASSSTSGLETQYF,TGTGCCAGCAGCTCAACTAGCGGGCTGGAGACCCAGTACTTC,TRBJ2-5,NA,TRBD2,TRBV7-9
CSAGDRDQTFGAEQYF,TGCAGTGCTGGGGACCGGGACCAGACTTTTGGTGCCGAGCAGTACTTC,TRBJ2-7,NA,NA,TRBV20-1
CASSFGTGGLEQYF,TGTGCCAGCAGTTTCGGGACAGGGGGCCTCGAGCAGTACTTC,TRBJ2-7,NA,TRBD1,TRBV27
CASSLRPGAPNNEQFF,TGTGCCAGCAGCTTGAGACCGGGAGCTCCTAACAATGAGCAGTTCTTC,TRBJ2-1,once,NA,TRBV7-9
CASSSSIMTGDGETQYF,TGTGCCAGCAGCAGTAGTATCATGACAGGGGATGGAGAGACCCAGTACTTC,TRBJ2-5,NA,TRBD1,TRBV9
CSVESGTGQYF,TGCAGCGTTGAATCGGGAACGGGGCAGTACTTC,TRBJ2-4,many,NA,TRBV29-1
CASSLAGGTSANTGELFF,TGTGCCAGCAGCTTAGCGGGAGGGACTAGCGCGAACACCGGGGAGCTGTTTTTT,TRBJ2-2,NA,TRBD2,TRBV7-2
CSASRDGIYEQYF,TGCAGTGCTAGCCGGGACGGAATCTACGAGCAGTACTTC,TRBJ2-7,NA,NA,TRBV20-1
CSATGGTRNEKLFF,TGCAGTGCTACCGGCGGGACACGGAATGAAAAACTGTTTTTT,TRBJ1-4,few,NA,TRBV20-1
CSARDLQVLETQFF,TGCAGTGCTAGAGATCTGCAGGTTTTGGAGACCCAGTTCTTC,TRBJ2-1,NA,NA,TRBV20-1
CSVVRPLKRYGYTF,TGCAGCGTTGTGAGGCCCCTAAAAAGATATGGCTACACCTTC,TRBJ1-2,many,NA,TRBV29-1
CSAWDSPFYEQYF,TGCAGTGCCTGGGACAGCCCCTTCTACGAGCAGTACTTC,TRBJ2-7,once,TRBD1,TRBV20-1
CSASGNYNEQFF,TGCAGTGCTAGCGGGAACTACAATGAGCAGTTCTTC,TRBJ2-1,many,NA,TRBV20-1
CAGSESRLYEQYF,TGTGCCGGCAGTGAATCTCGGCTTTACGAGCAGTACTTC,TRBJ2-7,NA,NA,TRBV25-1
CATAGRDIAYNEQYF,TGTGCCACGGCGGGGAGGGATATTGCCTACAATGAGCAGTACTTC,TRBJ2-7,NA,TRBD2,TRBV6-2/TRBV6-3
CASRRQGARVQPQHF,TGTGCCAGCAGAAGACAGGGGGCGCGGGTACAGCCCCAGCATTTT,TRBJ1-5,few,TRBD1,TRBV6-1